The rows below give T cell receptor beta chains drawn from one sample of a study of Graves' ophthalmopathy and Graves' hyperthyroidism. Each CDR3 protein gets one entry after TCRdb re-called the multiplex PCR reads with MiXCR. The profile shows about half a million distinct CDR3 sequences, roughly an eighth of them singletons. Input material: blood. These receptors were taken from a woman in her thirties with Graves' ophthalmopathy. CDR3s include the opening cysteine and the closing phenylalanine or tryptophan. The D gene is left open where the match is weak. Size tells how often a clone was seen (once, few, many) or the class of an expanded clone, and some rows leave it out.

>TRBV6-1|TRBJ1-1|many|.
CASRVTRDAEAFF
TGTGCCAGCAGGGTAACCAGGGACGCTGAAGCTTTCTTT
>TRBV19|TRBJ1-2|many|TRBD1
CASSKGAANYGYTF
TGTGCCAGTAGTAAGGGGGCGGCTAACTATGGCTACACCTTC
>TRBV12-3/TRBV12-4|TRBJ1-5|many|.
CASSLGNRSNQPQHF
TGTGCCAGCAGTTTAGGGAACAGGAGCAATCAGCCCCAGCATTTT
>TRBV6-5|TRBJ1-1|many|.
CASSYSAGMANTEAFF
TGTGCCAGCAGTTACTCGGCAGGGATGGCGAACACTGAAGCTTTCTTT
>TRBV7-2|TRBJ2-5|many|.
CASSLTSGARETQYF
TGTGCCAGCAGCTTAACGTCGGGGGCGCGAGAGACCCAGTACTTC
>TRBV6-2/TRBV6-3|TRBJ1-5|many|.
CASSGGYSNQPQHF
TGTGCCAGCAGTGGGGGGTATAGCAATCAGCCCCAGCATTTT
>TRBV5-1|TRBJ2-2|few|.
CASSAILNTGELFF
TGCGCCAGCAGCGCGATCCTGAACACCGGGGAGCTGTTTTTT
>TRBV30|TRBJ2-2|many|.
CAWKGRYTGELFF
TGTGCCTGGAAAGGCAGGTACACCGGGGAGCTGTTTTTT
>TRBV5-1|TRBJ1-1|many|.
CASSLEGTAVNTEAYF
TGCGCCAGCAGCTTGGAGGGGACGGCGGTGAACACTGAAGCTTACTTT
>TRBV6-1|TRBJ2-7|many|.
CASRTPPYEQYF
TGTGCCAGCAGGACCCCCCCATACGAGCAGTACTTC
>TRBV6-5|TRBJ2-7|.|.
CASSYSGTIAYEQYF
TGTGCCAGCAGTTACTCCGGGACCATCGCCTACGAGCAGTACTTC
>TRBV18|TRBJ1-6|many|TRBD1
CASSARDRNSPLHF
TGTGCCAGCTCAGCAAGGGACAGGAATTCACCCCTCCACTTT